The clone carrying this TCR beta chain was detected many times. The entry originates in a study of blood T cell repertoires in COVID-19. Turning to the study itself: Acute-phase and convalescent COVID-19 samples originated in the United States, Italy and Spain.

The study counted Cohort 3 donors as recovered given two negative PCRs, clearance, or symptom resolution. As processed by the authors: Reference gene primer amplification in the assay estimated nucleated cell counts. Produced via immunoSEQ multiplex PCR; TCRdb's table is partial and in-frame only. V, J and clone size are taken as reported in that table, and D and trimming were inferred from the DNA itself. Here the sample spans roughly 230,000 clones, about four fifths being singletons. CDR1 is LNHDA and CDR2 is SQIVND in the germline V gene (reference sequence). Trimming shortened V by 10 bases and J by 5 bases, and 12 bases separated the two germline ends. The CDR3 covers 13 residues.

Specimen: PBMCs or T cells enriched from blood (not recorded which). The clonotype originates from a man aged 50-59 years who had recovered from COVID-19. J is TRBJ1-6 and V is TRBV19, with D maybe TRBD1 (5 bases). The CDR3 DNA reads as TGTGCCACCAGGGCCCCCCATAATTCACCCCTCCACTTT. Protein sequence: CATRAPHNSPLHF.